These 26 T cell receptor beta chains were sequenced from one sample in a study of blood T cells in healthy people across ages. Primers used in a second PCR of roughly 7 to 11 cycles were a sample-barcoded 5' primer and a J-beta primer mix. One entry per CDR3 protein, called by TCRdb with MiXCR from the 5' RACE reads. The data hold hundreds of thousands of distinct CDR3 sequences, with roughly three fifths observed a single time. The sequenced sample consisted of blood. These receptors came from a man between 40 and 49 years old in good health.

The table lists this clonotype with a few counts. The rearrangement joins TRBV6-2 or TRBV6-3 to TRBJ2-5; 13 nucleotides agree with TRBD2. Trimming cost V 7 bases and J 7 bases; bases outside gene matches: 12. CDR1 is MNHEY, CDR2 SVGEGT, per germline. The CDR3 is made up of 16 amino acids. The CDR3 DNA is TGTGCCAGCAAGCGAGGGACTAGCGGGACCCGGGGGACCCAGTACTTC. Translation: CASKRGTSGTRGTQYF.

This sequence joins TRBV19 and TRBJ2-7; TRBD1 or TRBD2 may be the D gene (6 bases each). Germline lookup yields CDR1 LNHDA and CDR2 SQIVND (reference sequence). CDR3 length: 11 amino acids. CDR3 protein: CVRGVHYEQYF. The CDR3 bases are TGTGTAAGGGGGGTCCACTACGAGCAGTACTTC.

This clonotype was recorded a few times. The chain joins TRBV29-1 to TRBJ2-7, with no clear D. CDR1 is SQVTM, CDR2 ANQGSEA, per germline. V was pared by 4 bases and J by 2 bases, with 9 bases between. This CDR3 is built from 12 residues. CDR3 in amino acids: CSVAASPYEQYF. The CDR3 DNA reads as TGCAGCGTTGCAGCATCCCCCTACGAGCAGTACTTC.

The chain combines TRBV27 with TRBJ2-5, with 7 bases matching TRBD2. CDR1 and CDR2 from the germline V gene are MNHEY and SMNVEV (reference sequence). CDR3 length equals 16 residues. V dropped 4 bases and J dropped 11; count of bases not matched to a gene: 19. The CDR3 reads CASSSAGTTTPGEQYF. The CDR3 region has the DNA TGTGCCAGCAGTTCAGCAGGGACTACCACCCCTGGGGAGCAGTACTTC.

The CDR3 bases are TGTGCCAGCAGTTTGCAGCCGGGGGTAAATTCACCCCTCCACTTT. Its translation: CASSLQPGVNSPLHF. The chain combines TRBV27 with TRBJ1-6; D may be TRBD1 (5 bases). Germline V gene lookup returns CDR1 MNHEY and CDR2 SMNVEV (reference sequence). Trimming removed 3 bases from V and 7 bases from J, with 13 bases in between. This CDR3 has 15 amino acids.

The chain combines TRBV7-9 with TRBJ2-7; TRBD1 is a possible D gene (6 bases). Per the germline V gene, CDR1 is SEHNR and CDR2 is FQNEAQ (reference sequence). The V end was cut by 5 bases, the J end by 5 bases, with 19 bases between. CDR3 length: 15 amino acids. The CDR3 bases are TGTGCCAGCAGCCTCAGGGGTGCAGCAGAGGACGAGCAGTACTTC. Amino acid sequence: CASSLRGAAEDEQYF.

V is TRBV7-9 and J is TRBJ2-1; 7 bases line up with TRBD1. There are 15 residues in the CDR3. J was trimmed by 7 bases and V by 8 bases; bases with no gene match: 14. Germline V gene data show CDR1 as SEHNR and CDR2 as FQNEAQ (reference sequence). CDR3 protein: CASGPTTGMGNEQFF. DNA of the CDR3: TGTGCCAGCGGCCCGACGACAGGGATGGGGAATGAGCAGTTCTTC.

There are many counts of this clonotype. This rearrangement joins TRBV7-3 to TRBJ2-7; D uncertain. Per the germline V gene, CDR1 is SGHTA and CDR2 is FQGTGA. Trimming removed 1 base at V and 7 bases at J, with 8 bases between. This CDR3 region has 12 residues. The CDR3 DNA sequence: TGTGCCAGCAGCTTAATAGCTGGAGAGCAGTACTTC. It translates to CASSLIAGEQYF.

Here the CDR3 reads CASSLLGQGLDEQYF. DNA for the CDR3: TGTGCCAGCAGCTTATTGGGACAGGGACTCGATGAGCAGTACTTC. The chain carries TRBV7-3 and TRBJ2-5; 9 bases map to TRBD1. The ends lost 2 bases at V and 11 bases at J; junction bases unmatched: 12. Germline assignment: CDR1 SGHTA and CDR2 FQGTGA. The CDR3 loop spans 15 amino acids.

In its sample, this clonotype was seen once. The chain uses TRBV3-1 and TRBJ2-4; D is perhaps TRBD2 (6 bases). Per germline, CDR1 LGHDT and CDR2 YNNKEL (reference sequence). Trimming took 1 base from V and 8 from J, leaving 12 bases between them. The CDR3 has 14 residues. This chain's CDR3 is CASSQASVKDIQYF. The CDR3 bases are TGTGCCAGCAGCCAAGCTAGCGTCAAGGACATTCAGTACTTC.

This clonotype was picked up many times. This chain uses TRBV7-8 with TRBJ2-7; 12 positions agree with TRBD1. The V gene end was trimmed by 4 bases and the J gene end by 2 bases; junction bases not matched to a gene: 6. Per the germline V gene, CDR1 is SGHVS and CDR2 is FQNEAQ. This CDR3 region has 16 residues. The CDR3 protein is CASSSGTGGAPYEQYF. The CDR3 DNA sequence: TGTGCCAGCAGCTCGGGGACAGGGGGCGCCCCCTACGAGCAGTACTTC. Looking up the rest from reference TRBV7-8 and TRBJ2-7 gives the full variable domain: GAGVSQSPRYKVAKRGQDVALRCDPISGHVSLFWYQQALGQGPEFLTYFQNEAQLDKSGLPSDRFFAERPEGSVSTLKIQRTQQEDSAVYLCASSSGTGGAPYEQYFGPGTRLTVT.

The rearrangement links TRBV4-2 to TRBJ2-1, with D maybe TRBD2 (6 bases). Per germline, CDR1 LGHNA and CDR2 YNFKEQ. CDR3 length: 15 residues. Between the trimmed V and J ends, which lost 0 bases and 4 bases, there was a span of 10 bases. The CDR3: CASSQDRDFYNEQFF. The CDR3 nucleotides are TGTGCCAGCAGCCAAGATCGGGACTTTTACAATGAGCAGTTCTTC.

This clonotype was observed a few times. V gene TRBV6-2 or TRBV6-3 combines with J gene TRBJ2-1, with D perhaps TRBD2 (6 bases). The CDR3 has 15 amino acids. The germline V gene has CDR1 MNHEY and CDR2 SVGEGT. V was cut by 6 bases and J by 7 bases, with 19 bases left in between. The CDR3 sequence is CASSPRGTLMNEQFF. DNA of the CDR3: TGTGCCAGCAGCCCCCGCGGGACTTTGATGAATGAGCAGTTCTTC.

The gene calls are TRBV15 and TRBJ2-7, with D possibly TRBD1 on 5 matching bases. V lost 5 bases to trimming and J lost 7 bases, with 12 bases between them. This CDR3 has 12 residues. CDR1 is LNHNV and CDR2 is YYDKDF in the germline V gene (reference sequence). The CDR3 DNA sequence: TGTGCCACCAGCGGGCAGGGATATGAGCAGTACTTC. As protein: CATSGQGYEQYF.

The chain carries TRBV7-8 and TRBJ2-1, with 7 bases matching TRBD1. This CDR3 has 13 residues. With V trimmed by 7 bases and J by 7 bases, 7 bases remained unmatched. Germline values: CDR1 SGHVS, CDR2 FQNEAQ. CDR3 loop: CASKEGGRNEQFF. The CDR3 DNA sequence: TGTGCCAGCAAGGAAGGGGGCCGAAATGAGCAGTTCTTC.

CDR3 nucleotides: TGTGCCAGCAGTGAAAGGGCGGCTAATTCACCCCTCCACTTT. This translates into CASSERAANSPLHF. The chain couples TRBV2 to TRBJ1-6; unclear D gene. In germline, CDR1 is SNHLY, CDR2 FYNNEI. The length of the CDR3 is 14 residues. Between the trimmed V and J ends, which lost 2 bases and 6 bases, there was a span of 8 bases.

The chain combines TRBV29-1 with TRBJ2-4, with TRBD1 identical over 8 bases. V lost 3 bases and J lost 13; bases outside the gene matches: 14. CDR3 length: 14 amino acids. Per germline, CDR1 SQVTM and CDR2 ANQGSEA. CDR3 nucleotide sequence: TGCAGCGTTGACAGGACAGGGTTTCTCGGGGAGCAGTACTTC. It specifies CSVDRTGFLGEQYF.

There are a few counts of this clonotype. The chain's CDR3 is CASSLGQGYRQPQHF. CDR3 in DNA: TGTGCCAGCAGTTTAGGACAGGGGTATCGTCAGCCCCAGCATTTT. This rearrangement joins TRBV28 to TRBJ1-5; 9 bases are shared with TRBD1. The junction had 5 bases not matched to a gene; V was cut back by 2 bases and J by 6 bases. The length of the CDR3 is 15 residues. Germline V lookup: CDR1 MDHEN, CDR2 SYDVKM.

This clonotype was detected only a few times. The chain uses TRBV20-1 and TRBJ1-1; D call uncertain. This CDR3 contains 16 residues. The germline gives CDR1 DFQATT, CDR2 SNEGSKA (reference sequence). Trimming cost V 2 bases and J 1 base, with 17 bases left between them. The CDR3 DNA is TGCAGTGCTAGACCCCCCAGAGGATCCCCGAACACTGAAGCTTTCTTT. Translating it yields CSARPPRGSPNTEAFF.

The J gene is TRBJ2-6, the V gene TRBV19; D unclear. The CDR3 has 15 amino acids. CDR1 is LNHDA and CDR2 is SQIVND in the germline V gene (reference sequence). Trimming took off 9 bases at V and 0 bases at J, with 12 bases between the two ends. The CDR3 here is CARQSLDSGANVLTF. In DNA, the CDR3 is TGTGCCAGACAGAGCCTAGACTCTGGGGCCAACGTCCTGACTTTC.

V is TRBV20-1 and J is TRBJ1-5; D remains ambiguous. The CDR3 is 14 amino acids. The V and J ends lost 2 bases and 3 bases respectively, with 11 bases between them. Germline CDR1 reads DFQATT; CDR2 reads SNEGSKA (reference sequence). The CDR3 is CSARSRSHNQPQHF. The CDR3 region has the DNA TGCAGTGCTAGAAGTCGGTCTCACAATCAGCCCCAGCATTTT.

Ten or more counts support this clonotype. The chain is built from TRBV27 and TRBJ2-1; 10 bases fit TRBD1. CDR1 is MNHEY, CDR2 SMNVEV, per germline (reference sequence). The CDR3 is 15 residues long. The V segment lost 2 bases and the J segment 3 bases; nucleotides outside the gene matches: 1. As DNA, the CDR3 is TGTGCCAGCAGTTTAGGGACAGGGGTCTACAATGAGCAGTTCTTC. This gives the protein CASSLGTGVYNEQFF.

The CDR3 reads CSARDPAGGYQETQYF. As DNA, the CDR3 is TGCAGTGCTAGAGATCCCGCGGGGGGTTACCAAGAGACCCAGTACTTC. The genes are TRBV20-1 and TRBJ2-5; 8 bases align to TRBD2. Germline CDR1 is DFQATT and CDR2 is SNEGSKA (reference sequence). V lost 0 bases to trimming and J lost 0 bases; unmatched junction nucleotides: 6. This CDR3 has 16 amino acids.

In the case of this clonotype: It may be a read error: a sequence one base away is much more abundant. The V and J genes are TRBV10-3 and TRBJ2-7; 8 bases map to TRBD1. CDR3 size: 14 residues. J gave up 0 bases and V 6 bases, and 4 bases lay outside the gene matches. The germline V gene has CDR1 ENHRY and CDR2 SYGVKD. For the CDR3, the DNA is TGTGCCATCAGCTCCGACAGGGGCTCCTACGAGCAGTACTTC. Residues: CAISSDRGSYEQYF.

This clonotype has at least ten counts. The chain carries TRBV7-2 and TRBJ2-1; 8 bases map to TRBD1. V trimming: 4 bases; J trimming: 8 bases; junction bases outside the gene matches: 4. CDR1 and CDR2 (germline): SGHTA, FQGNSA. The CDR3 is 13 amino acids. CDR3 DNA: TGTGCCAGCAGCTGGAGACAGGGGTATGAGCAGTTCTTC. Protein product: CASSWRQGYEQFF.

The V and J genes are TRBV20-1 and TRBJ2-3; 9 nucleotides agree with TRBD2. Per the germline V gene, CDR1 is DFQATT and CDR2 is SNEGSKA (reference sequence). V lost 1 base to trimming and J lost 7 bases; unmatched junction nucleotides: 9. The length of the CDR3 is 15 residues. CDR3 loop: CSARAVSGGLNTQYF. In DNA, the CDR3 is TGCAGTGCTAGAGCCGTTAGCGGGGGTTTGAATACGCAGTATTTT.